Listed below are T cell receptor beta chains from one sample, sequenced in a study of radiation and T cells in renal cell carcinoma. Method: immunoSEQ multiplex PCR; TCRdb's copy keeps in-frame clones and lacks some. The sample contains some 46,000 clones, roughly 80% of which appear only once. The sample here was blood, taken from a patient whose treatment included radiotherapy and nephrectomy. The receptor source for this set is a woman in her 70s with renal cell carcinoma. CDR3s include the opening cysteine and the closing phenylalanine or tryptophan. D genes are given only for firm matches. Where a row states a size, it is once, few, many or the class of an expanded clone; other rows omit it.

D gene: -; clone size: -; J gene: TRBJ1-5; V gene: TRBV18; CDR3 protein: CASSPRGDSNQPQHF; CDR3 DNA: TGTGCTAGCTCACCACGGGGGGATAGCAATCAGCCCCAGCATTTT
D gene: -; clone size: -; J gene: TRBJ1-1; V gene: TRBV7-8; CDR3 protein: CASSTQGSTEAFF; CDR3 DNA: TGTGCCAGCAGCACCCAGGGGTCAACTGAAGCTTTCTTT
D gene: -; clone size: -; J gene: TRBJ2-3; V gene: TRBV7-2; CDR3 protein: CASSSYTSTDTQYF; CDR3 DNA: TGTGCCAGCAGCTCCTACACTAGCACAGATACGCAGTATTTT
D gene: TRBD1; clone size: -; J gene: TRBJ2-5; V gene: TRBV29-1; CDR3 protein: CSVEGTGETQYF; CDR3 DNA: TGCAGCGTTGAAGGGACAGGAGAGACCCAGTACTTC
D gene: -; clone size: few; J gene: TRBJ2-7; V gene: TRBV19; CDR3 protein: CASSRIPGLYEQYF; CDR3 DNA: TGTGCCAGTAGTAGGATACCGGGTTTGTACGAGCAGTACTTC
D gene: TRBD2; clone size: -; J gene: TRBJ2-3; V gene: TRBV7-8; CDR3 protein: CASSLAGGRDTQYF; CDR3 DNA: TGTGCCAGCAGCTTAGCGGGAGGGCGGGATACGCAGTATTTT
D gene: TRBD2; clone size: -; J gene: TRBJ2-1; V gene: TRBV7-6; CDR3 protein: CASSLALGGRKNEQFF; CDR3 DNA: TGTGCCAGCAGCTTAGCGTTGGGCGGGAGAAAGAATGAGCAGTTCTTC
D gene: -; clone size: -; J gene: TRBJ1-2; V gene: TRBV5-5; CDR3 protein: CASSLEGQGSYGYTF; CDR3 DNA: TGTGCCAGCAGCTTGGAGGGGCAGGGGTCCTATGGCTACACCTTC
D gene: -; clone size: -; J gene: TRBJ1-5; V gene: TRBV19; CDR3 protein: CASSHNLGQPQHF; CDR3 DNA: TGTGCCAGTAGTCACAATCTCGGTCAGCCCCAGCATTTT
D gene: -; clone size: -; J gene: TRBJ1-2; V gene: TRBV25-1; CDR3 protein: CASSGGLQGYTF; CDR3 DNA: TGTGCCAGCAGTGGGGGCCTACAGGGCTACACCTTC
D gene: TRBD2; clone size: -; J gene: TRBJ2-5; V gene: TRBV10-2; CDR3 protein: CASSEPKAGGETQYF; CDR3 DNA: TGCGCCAGCAGTGAGCCAAAAGCGGGAGGAGAGACCCAGTACTTC
D gene: -; clone size: -; J gene: TRBJ2-7; V gene: TRBV21-1; CDR3 protein: CASSLGEDPTGYEQYF; CDR3 DNA: TGTGCCAGCAGCCTTGGGGAGGACCCGACAGGGTACGAGCAGTACTTC
D gene: TRBD2; clone size: -; J gene: TRBJ2-5; V gene: TRBV2; CDR3 protein: CASNIERASGETQYF; CDR3 DNA: TGTGCCAGCAACATCGAAAGGGCTAGCGGGGAGACCCAGTACTTC
D gene: -; clone size: -; J gene: TRBJ1-1; V gene: TRBV15; CDR3 protein: CATSSLGNTEAFF; CDR3 DNA: TGTGCCACCAGTTCCCTGGGGAACACTGAAGCTTTCTTT
D gene: -; clone size: -; J gene: TRBJ2-3; V gene: TRBV7-2; CDR3 protein: CASSLIRRDTQYF; CDR3 DNA: TGTGCCAGCAGCTTAATTCGGAGGGATACGCAGTATTTT
D gene: -; clone size: -; J gene: TRBJ2-7; V gene: TRBV5-1; CDR3 protein: CASSDLSMVEQYF; CDR3 DNA: TGCGCCAGCAGCGACCTCTCGATGGTCGAGCAGTACTTC
D gene: -; clone size: -; J gene: TRBJ2-1; V gene: TRBV5-4; CDR3 protein: CASSLGLLSYNEQFF; CDR3 DNA: TGTGCCAGCAGCTTGGGTCTCCTCTCCTACAATGAGCAGTTCTTC
D gene: -; clone size: -; J gene: TRBJ2-7; V gene: TRBV4-2; CDR3 protein: CASSQDTGSEQYF; CDR3 DNA: TGTGCCAGCAGCCAAGATACGGGCTCCGAGCAGTACTTC
D gene: -; clone size: -; J gene: TRBJ1-2; V gene: TRBV27; CDR3 protein: CASSSSRRGGYTF; CDR3 DNA: TGTGCCAGCAGTTCTTCCCGCAGGGGTGGCTACACCTTC
D gene: -; clone size: -; J gene: TRBJ1-2; V gene: TRBV6-1; CDR3 protein: CASSEEGEGWGYGYTF; CDR3 DNA: TGTGCCAGCAGTGAAGAGGGAGAGGGATGGGGCTATGGCTACACCTTC
D gene: -; clone size: -; J gene: TRBJ2-3; V gene: TRBV6-5; CDR3 protein: CASSRAYTDTQYF; CDR3 DNA: TGTGCCAGCTCTCGAGCTTACACAGATACGCAGTATTTT
D gene: -; clone size: -; J gene: TRBJ1-4; V gene: TRBV7-8; CDR3 protein: CASSLGGGGEKLFF; CDR3 DNA: TGTGCCAGCAGCTTAGGGGGAGGGGGTGAAAAACTGTTTTTT
D gene: -; clone size: -; J gene: TRBJ2-7; V gene: TRBV5-1; CDR3 protein: CASSLEGFSYEQYF; CDR3 DNA: TGCGCCAGCAGCTTGGAGGGGTTCTCCTACGAGCAGTACTTC
D gene: -; clone size: -; J gene: TRBJ1-1; V gene: TRBV30; CDR3 protein: CAWSGPAGNTEAFF; CDR3 DNA: TGTGCCTGGAGTGGCCCTGCAGGGAACACTGAAGCTTTCTTT
D gene: -; clone size: -; J gene: TRBJ1-2; V gene: TRBV7-9; CDR3 protein: CASSLAAGAPDYGYTF; CDR3 DNA: TGTGCCAGCAGCTTAGCGGCGGGGGCTCCCGACTATGGCTACACCTTC
D gene: TRBD1; clone size: -; J gene: TRBJ1-2; V gene: TRBV5-1; CDR3 protein: CASSLQQGARLTGYTF; CDR3 DNA: TGCGCCAGCAGCTTACAACAGGGGGCGCGGTTGACTGGCTACACCTTC
D gene: -; clone size: -; J gene: TRBJ1-3; V gene: TRBV7-9; CDR3 protein: CADTPRGVNIGNTIYF; CDR3 DNA: TGTGCCGACACGCCTAGGGGGGTTAACATTGGAAACACCATATATTTT
D gene: -; clone size: -; J gene: TRBJ2-5; V gene: TRBV30; CDR3 protein: CAWTRQRGETQYF; CDR3 DNA: TGTGCCTGGACGAGGCAGAGAGGGGAGACCCAGTACTTC
D gene: TRBD1; clone size: -; J gene: TRBJ1-1; V gene: TRBV27; CDR3 protein: CASSPRQGRGTEAFF; CDR3 DNA: TGTGCCAGCAGTCCGAGACAGGGAAGGGGAACTGAAGCTTTCTTT
D gene: -; clone size: -; J gene: TRBJ2-7; V gene: TRBV6-1; CDR3 protein: CASSVVHEQYF; CDR3 DNA: TGTGCCAGCAGTGTGGTTCACGAGCAGTACTTC
D gene: TRBD1; clone size: medium-sized; J gene: TRBJ2-7; V gene: TRBV2; CDR3 protein: CASSVRDRNELYEQYF; CDR3 DNA: TGTGCCAGCAGTGTCCGGGACAGGAACGAACTCTACGAGCAGTACTTC